This entry lists 28 T cell receptor beta chains sequenced from one sample in a study of T-cell memory formation after mild COVID-19. TCRdb used MiXCR to reprocess the 5' RACE reads, holding one entry per CDR3 protein. The repertoire holds around 220,000 distinct CDR3 sequences, with 16% as singletons. Sequenced sample: PBMCs or a T cell subset sorted from them (not recorded which). Source of these receptors: a young man who had mild COVID-19 (a few samples of this study predate the infection). Cell type and time point are not known.

The chain joins TRBV19 to TRBJ2-3; possible D gene TRBD1, 7 bases. Deletions cut 4 bases from V and 3 bases from J, with 11 bases between. This CDR3 is built from 14 residues. Germline CDR1 LNHDA, CDR2 SQIVND (reference sequence). Written as DNA, the CDR3 is TGTGCCAGTAGTACGGCAGGGGGGACAGATACGCAGTATTTT. This encodes CASSTAGGTDTQYF.

This clonotype showed up many times. V is TRBV20-1 and J is TRBJ2-2; tentative D call: TRBD2 (5 bases). Trimming shortened V by 1 base and J by 7 bases, and 19 bases separated the two germline ends. Germline CDR1 and CDR2: DFQATT and SNEGSKA (reference sequence). CDR3 length: 16 amino acids. CDR3 amino acids: CSARVNRRTQRGELFF. CDR3 DNA: TGCAGTGCTAGAGTCAATAGGAGGACCCAACGCGGGGAGCTGTTTTTT.

This clonotype was counted many times. This rearrangement joins TRBV4-3 to TRBJ2-6; D is unclear. The V end was cut by 0 bases, the J end by 2 bases, with 2 bases between. Germline lookup yields CDR1 LGHNA and CDR2 YSLEER. CDR3 size: 14 residues. The CDR3 DNA sequence: TGCGCCAGCAGCCAAGATCCTGGGGCCAACGTCCTGACTTTC. It yields the protein CASSQDPGANVLTF.

This clonotype has more than one count but fewer than ten. The rearrangement joins TRBV7-2 to TRBJ2-5; D might be TRBD1 or TRBD2, each matching 5 bases. Trimming shortened V by 4 bases and J by 5 bases, and 23 bases separated the two germline ends. CDR1 SGHTA and CDR2 FQGNSA come from the germline V gene. The CDR3 sequence is 17 residues long. The CDR3 sequence is CASSSNTGTRRGETQYF. The CDR3 nucleotides are TGTGCCAGCAGCTCCAACACCGGGACCCGAAGAGGGGAGACCCAGTACTTC.

V is TRBV29-1 and J is TRBJ1-1; D gene uncertain. Trimming took 2 bases from V and 2 from J, leaving 9 bases between them. The CDR3 runs 13 residues. Germline values: CDR1 SQVTM, CDR2 ANQGSEA. The CDR3 protein is CSVEPWDNTEAFF. The DNA for the CDR3 is TGCAGCGTTGAACCTTGGGATAACACTGAAGCTTTCTTT.

This clonotype was seen many times. This chain joins TRBV5-1 and TRBJ2-2, with a possible D match to TRBD2 (5 bases). V was shortened by 7 bases and J by 5 bases, with 12 bases between the two germline ends. Germline V gene data show CDR1 as SGHRS and CDR2 as YFSETQ. CDR3 length: 13 amino acids. CDR3 amino acids: CASGKRETGELFF. For the CDR3, the DNA is TGCGCCAGCGGAAAACGGGAAACCGGGGAGCTGTTTTTT.

This clonotype was counted only a few times. The chain couples TRBV20-1 to TRBJ1-2; TRBD1 aligns across 7 bases. Trimming removed 5 bases from V and 5 bases from J; junction bases left unmatched: 8. Germline assignment: CDR1 DFQATT and CDR2 SNEGSKA (reference sequence). The CDR3 loop spans 13 amino acids. The CDR3 nucleotides are TGCAGTGCTCGTGACAGGGTTAGGTATGGCTACACCTTC. It specifies CSARDRVRYGYTF.

V gene TRBV6-2 or TRBV6-3 combines with J gene TRBJ1-2; D not resolved. The CDR3 extends over 14 amino acids. Per germline, CDR1 MNHEY and CDR2 SVGEGT. The germline V and J ends were trimmed by 6 bases and 9 bases, with 20 bases remaining between them. CDR3: CASRTNLRYPSYTF. The CDR3 coding sequence is TGTGCCAGCAGAACCAACCTCAGGTATCCAAGCTACACCTTC.

The chain uses TRBV11-2 and TRBJ2-7; either TRBD1 or TRBD2 may supply D (5 bases each). Trimming stripped 6 bases from V and 3 bases from J, with 18 bases between. CDR1 and CDR2 (germline): SGHAT, FQNNGV. This CDR3 spans 15 amino acids. This CDR3 is CASSPRGRDDYEQYF. The CDR3 DNA sequence: TGTGCCAGCAGTCCTCGGGGCAGGGATGACTACGAGCAGTACTTC.

This clonotype has only a few counts. The chain links TRBV18 to TRBJ1-3, with D perhaps matching TRBD1 (6 bases). V was trimmed by 3 bases and J by 0 bases, leaving 12 bases between them. The CDR3 extends over 16 amino acids. Germline loops: CDR1 KGHSH, CDR2 LQKENI. CDR3 loop: CASSPATGGSGNTIYF. In nucleotides, the CDR3 is TGTGCCAGCTCACCCGCGACAGGAGGCTCTGGAAACACCATATATTTT.

V gene TRBV7-8 combines with J gene TRBJ1-6; 8 positions match TRBD1. In germline, CDR1 is SGHVS, CDR2 FQNEAQ. The ends lost 4 bases at V and 6 bases at J; junction bases unmatched: 8. CDR3 length: 16 amino acids. The CDR3 is CASSYNYRGTNSPLHF. The CDR3 DNA reads as TGTGCCAGCAGCTACAATTACAGGGGGACTAATTCACCCCTCCACTTT.

This clonotype was picked up a small number of times. V and J are TRBV5-1 and TRBJ2-2; no clear D gene. Germline V lookup: CDR1 SGHRS, CDR2 YFSETQ. The CDR3 has 13 amino acids. V was cut by 0 bases and J by 6 bases, with 6 bases left in between. CDR3 loop: CASSLEAAGELFF. The CDR3 bases are TGCGCCAGCAGCTTGGAGGCAGCCGGGGAGCTGTTTTTT. Filled out from reference TRBV5-1 and TRBJ2-2, the complete variable domain reads KAGVTQTPRYLIKTRGQQVTLSCSPISGHRSVSWYQQTPGQGLQFLFEYFSETQRNKGNFPGRFSGRQFSNSRSEMNVSTLELGDSALYLCASSLEAAGELFFGEGSRLTVL.

The rearrangement uses TRBV23-1 and TRBJ2-7; 7 bases fit TRBD1. TRBV23-1 is treated as an ORF (open reading frame) with a function not yet certain. The CDR3 runs 14 residues. J was trimmed by 9 bases and V by 5 bases; bases with no gene match: 13. CDR3 coding DNA: TGCGCCAGCAGTACAACAGGGGCGACGAGGCGGCAGTACGTC. Translating gives CASSTTGATRRQYV.

This clonotype was seen only a few times. V gene TRBV20-1 combines with J gene TRBJ1-5; no reliable D call. The CDR3 sequence is 16 residues long. CDR1 and CDR2 from the germline V gene are DFQATT and SNEGSKA (reference sequence). The ends were cut back, 6 bases at V and 6 bases at J, with 24 bases in the middle. CDR3 DNA: TGCAGTGCGGCCGGCCTAATTCCCTCGGGTAGTCAGCCCCAGCATTTT. This codes for CSAAGLIPSGSQPQHF.

The J gene is TRBJ1-1, the V gene TRBV18; D uncertain. V was pared by 0 bases and J by 6 bases, with 11 bases between. CDR3 length: 14 residues. Germline V gives CDR1 KGHSH, CDR2 LQKENI. CDR3 nucleotides: TGTGCCAGCTCACCACCCAAAGGCCGCGCTGAAGCTTTCTTT. It specifies CASSPPKGRAEAFF. Using reference TRBV18 and TRBJ1-1 for the parts outside the CDR3, the full variable domain is NAGVMQNPRHLVRRRGQEARLRCSPMKGHSHVYWYRQLPEEGLKFMVYLQKENIIDESGMPKERFSAEFPKEGPSILRIQQVVRGDSAAYFCASSPPKGRAEAFFGQGTRLTVV.

In its sample, this clonotype was seen a few times. The rearrangement uses TRBV12-3 or TRBV12-4 and TRBJ1-2; the D is unclear. The CDR3 totals 14 residues. V lost 3 bases and J 2 bases, leaving 10 bases between the germline ends. The CDR3 DNA follows: TGTGCCAGCAGTTTTGGCCCGACAAACTATGGCTACACCTTC. Protein: CASSFGPTNYGYTF.

The chain recombines TRBV12-3 or TRBV12-4 with TRBJ1-4; a possible D gene is TRBD1 (6 bases). The germline V and J ends were trimmed by 6 bases and 7 bases, with 21 bases remaining between them. The CDR3 is made up of 16 amino acids. In DNA, the CDR3 is TGTGCCAGCAGGACCGGGACACAAGGAGCGAGTGAAAAACTGTTTTTT. This gives the protein CASRTGTQGASEKLFF.

Many counts were recorded for this clonotype. The genes are TRBV6-6 and TRBJ1-5, with D possibly TRBD1 on 5 matching bases. The CDR3 is made up of 13 amino acids. Trimming removed 6 bases at V and 9 bases at J, with 15 bases between. Germline V gene lookup returns CDR1 MNHNY and CDR2 SVGAGI (reference sequence). The CDR3 spells CASSPDIYPPQHF. The CDR3 DNA sequence: TGTGCCAGCAGCCCGGACATATACCCGCCCCAGCATTTT.

This clonotype was counted ten times or more. The CDR3 is CSASSDRTYEQYV. The CDR3, as DNA: TGCAGTGCTAGCTCCGACAGAACCTACGAGCAGTACGTC. The V and J genes are TRBV20-1 and TRBJ2-7; D perhaps matches TRBD1 (5 bases). Trimming took 3 bases from V and 2 from J, leaving 11 bases between them. The germline CDR1 and CDR2 sequences are DFQATT and SNEGSKA (reference sequence). This CDR3 has 13 amino acids.

This clonotype has only a few counts. The chain recombines TRBV11-2 with TRBJ2-1; D is uncertain. Trimming left V 6 bases short and J 8 bases short, with 11 bases between. In germline, CDR1 is SGHAT, CDR2 FQNNGV. The CDR3 totals 12 residues. The DNA of the CDR3 is TGTGCCAGCAGGCTTAGCAGTGATGAGCAGTTCTTC. It translates to CASRLSSDEQFF.

This clonotype was detected only a few times. The rearrangement links TRBV5-4 to TRBJ1-1, with D hard to call. Trimming cost V 4 bases and J 12 bases, with 19 bases left between them. CDR3 size: 13 residues. The germline V gene has CDR1 SGHNT and CDR2 YYREEE (reference sequence). CDR3 sequence reads: CASSLQDVWETFF. CDR3 DNA sequence: TGTGCCAGCAGCCTCCAAGATGTTTGGGAAACTTTCTTT.

This clonotype was counted only a few times. The J gene is TRBJ2-5, the V gene TRBV5-1; D is possibly TRBD1 or TRBD2 (5 bases each). V lost 0 bases and J lost 3, with 12 bases in between. CDR1 and CDR2 from the germline V gene are SGHRS and YFSETQ. The length of the CDR3 is 15 residues. The CDR3: CASSLGRDGKETQYF. Here the CDR3 DNA reads TGCGCCAGCAGCTTGGGCCGGGACGGTAAAGAGACCCAGTACTTC.

In this sample, this clonotype turned up a few times. The chain couples TRBV12-3 or TRBV12-4 to TRBJ2-1; D unresolved. The germline V and J ends were trimmed by 6 bases and 6 bases, with 12 bases remaining between them. This CDR3 spans 13 amino acids. CDR3 protein: CASREIGFNEQFF. In DNA, the CDR3 is TGTGCCAGCAGAGAGATTGGGTTCAATGAGCAGTTCTTC.

This clonotype was counted at least ten times. This chain joins TRBV5-1 and TRBJ2-1, with D maybe TRBD1 (5 bases). The V gene lost 4 bases and the J gene lost 10 bases, with 18 bases spanning the gap. CDR3 length: 14 residues. Germline V lookup: CDR1 SGHRS, CDR2 YFSETQ. The CDR3 DNA follows: TGCGCCAGCAGCCCCCAGGCAGGGTTGCTGGAGCAGTTCTTC. Translating gives CASSPQAGLLEQFF.

This clonotype was found many times. This chain joins TRBV5-1 and TRBJ2-3; D ambiguous. From germline, CDR1 is SGHRS and CDR2 YFSETQ. This CDR3 comprises 14 residues. With 0 bases removed from V and 4 bases from J, the gap between germline ends came to 9 bases. The CDR3 loop reads CASSLEGPADTQYF. CDR3 sequence (DNA): TGCGCCAGCAGCTTGGAAGGGCCCGCAGATACGCAGTATTTT.

The chain employs TRBV10-3 and TRBJ1-1, with a weak D call TRBD1 (5 bases). Looked up from germline, CDR1 is ENHRY and CDR2 is SYGVKD. V gave up 6 bases and J gave up 0 bases, with 14 bases separating them. This CDR3 comprises 15 residues. The CDR3 nucleotides are TGTGCCATCAGCGACTCTCCGGGACTGAACACTGAAGCTTTCTTT. This sequence encodes CAISDSPGLNTEAFF.

This clonotype appeared a few times. V and J are TRBV20-1 and TRBJ2-3; TRBD2 aligns across 7 bases. V lost 6 bases to trimming and J lost 3 bases; unmatched junction nucleotides: 9. CDR3 length equals 14 residues. Germline-derived CDR1 and CDR2 are DFQATT and SNEGSKA (reference sequence). Here the CDR3 reads CSAKTSLGTDTQYF. The CDR3, as DNA: TGCAGTGCGAAGACTAGCTTAGGGACAGATACGCAGTATTTT.

Only a few counts were recorded for this clonotype. The chain couples TRBV6-5 to TRBJ2-3; a weak D match, TRBD1 (5 bases). Trimming took 5 bases from V and 2 from J, leaving 11 bases between them. Germline CDR1 reads MNHEY; CDR2 reads SVGAGI. This CDR3 region has 14 residues. CDR3 sequence: CASSRGHLTDTQYF. CDR3 in DNA: TGTGCCAGCAGTCGCGGACACCTCACAGATACGCAGTATTTT.